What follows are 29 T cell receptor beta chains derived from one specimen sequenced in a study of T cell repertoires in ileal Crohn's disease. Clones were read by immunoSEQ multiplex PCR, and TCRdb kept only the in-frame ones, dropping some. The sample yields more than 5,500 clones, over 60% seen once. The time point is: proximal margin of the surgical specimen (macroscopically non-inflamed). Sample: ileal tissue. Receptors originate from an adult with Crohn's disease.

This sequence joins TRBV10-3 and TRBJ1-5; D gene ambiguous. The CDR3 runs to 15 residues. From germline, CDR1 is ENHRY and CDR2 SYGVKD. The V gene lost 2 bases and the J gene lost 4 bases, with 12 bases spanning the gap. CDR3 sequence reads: CAISEQVGGNQPQHF. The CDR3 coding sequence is TGTGCCATCAGTGAGCAAGTTGGAGGGAATCAGCCCCAGCATTTT.

CDR3: CASSYSTGKEKLFF. DNA for the CDR3: TGTGCCAGCAGTTACTCGACCGGGAAAGAAAAACTGTTTTTT. The chain combines TRBV6-6 with TRBJ1-4, with D unresolved. Per the germline V gene, CDR1 is MNHNY and CDR2 is SVGAGI (reference sequence). This CDR3 is built from 14 residues. Trimming removed 0 bases from V and 8 bases from J, with 10 bases in between.

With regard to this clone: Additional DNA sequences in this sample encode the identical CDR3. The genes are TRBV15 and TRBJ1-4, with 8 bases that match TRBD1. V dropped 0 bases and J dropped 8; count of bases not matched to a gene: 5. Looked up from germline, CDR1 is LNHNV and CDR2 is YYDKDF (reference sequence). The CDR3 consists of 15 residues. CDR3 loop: CATSREGQGGEKLFF. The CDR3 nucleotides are TGTGCCACCAGCAGAGAAGGACAGGGTGGGGAAAAACTGTTTTTT.

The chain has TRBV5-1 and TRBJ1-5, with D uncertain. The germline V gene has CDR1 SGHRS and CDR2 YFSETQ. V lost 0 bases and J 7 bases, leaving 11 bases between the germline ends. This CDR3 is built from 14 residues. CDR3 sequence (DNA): TGCGCCAGCAGCTTGGAGGCAGCTGGGCAGCCCCAGCATTTT. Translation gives CASSLEAAGQPQHF.

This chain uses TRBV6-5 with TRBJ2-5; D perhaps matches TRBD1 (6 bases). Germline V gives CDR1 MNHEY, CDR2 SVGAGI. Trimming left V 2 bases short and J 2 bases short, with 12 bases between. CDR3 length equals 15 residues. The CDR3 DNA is TGTGCCAGCAGTTACGGGAGTGGACAGCAAGAGACCCAGTACTTC. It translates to CASSYGSGQQETQYF.

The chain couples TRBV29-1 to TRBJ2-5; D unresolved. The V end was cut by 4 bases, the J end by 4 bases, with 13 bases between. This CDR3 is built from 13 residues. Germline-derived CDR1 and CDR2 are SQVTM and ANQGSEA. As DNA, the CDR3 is TGCAGCGTTGGGCGGCAAACTCGAGAGACCCAGTACTTC. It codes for CSVGRQTRETQYF.

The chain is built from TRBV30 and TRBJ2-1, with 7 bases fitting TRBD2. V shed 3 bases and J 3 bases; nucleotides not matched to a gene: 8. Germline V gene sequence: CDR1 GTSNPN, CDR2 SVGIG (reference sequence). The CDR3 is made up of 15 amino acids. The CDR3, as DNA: TGTGCCTGGAGCCGCGAGCTAGCGGTCTACAATGAGCAGTTCTTC. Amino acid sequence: CAWSRELAVYNEQFF.

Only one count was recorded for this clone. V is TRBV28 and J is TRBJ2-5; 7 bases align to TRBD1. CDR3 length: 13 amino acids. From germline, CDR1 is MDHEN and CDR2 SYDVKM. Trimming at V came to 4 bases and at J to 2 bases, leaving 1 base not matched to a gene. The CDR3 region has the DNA TGTGCCAGCAGTTCGACAGGGCAAGAGACCCAGTACTTC. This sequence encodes CASSSTGQETQYF. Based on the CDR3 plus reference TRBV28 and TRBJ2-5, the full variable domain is DVKVTQSSRYLVKRTGEKVFLECVQDMDHENMFWYRQDPGLGLRLIYFSYDVKMKEKGDIPEGYSVSREKKERFSLILESASTNQTSMYLCASSSTGQETQYFGPGTRLLVL.

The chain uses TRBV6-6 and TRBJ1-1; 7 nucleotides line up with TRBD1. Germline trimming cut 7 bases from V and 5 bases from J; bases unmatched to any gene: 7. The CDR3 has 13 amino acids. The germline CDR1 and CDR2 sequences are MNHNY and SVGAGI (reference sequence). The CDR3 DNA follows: TGTGCCAGCAACAGGGGAATTAGTACTGAAGCTTTCTTT. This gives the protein CASNRGISTEAFF.

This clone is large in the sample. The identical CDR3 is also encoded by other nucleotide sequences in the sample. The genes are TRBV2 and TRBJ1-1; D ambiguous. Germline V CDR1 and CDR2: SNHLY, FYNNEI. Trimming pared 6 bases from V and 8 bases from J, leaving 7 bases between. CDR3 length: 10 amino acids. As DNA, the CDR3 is TGTGCCAGCAGCCTGGGGGAAGCTTTCTTT. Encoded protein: CASSLGEAFF.

The CDR3 here is CASSPRAGFTEAFF. The CDR3 region has the DNA TGTGCCAGCAGTCCCCGGGCGGGTTTCACTGAAGCTTTCTTT. The chain recombines TRBV25-1 with TRBJ1-1, with D unclear. Looked up from germline, CDR1 is MGHDK and CDR2 is SYGVNS. V was pared by 5 bases and J by 4 bases, with 14 bases between. The CDR3 length is 14 residues.

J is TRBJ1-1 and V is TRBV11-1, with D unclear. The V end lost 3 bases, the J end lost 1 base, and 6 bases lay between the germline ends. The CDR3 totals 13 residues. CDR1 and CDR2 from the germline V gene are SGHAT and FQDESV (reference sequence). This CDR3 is CASSLVRNTEAFF. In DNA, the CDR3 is TGTGCCAGCAGCTTGGTAAGGAACACTGAAGCTTTCTTT.

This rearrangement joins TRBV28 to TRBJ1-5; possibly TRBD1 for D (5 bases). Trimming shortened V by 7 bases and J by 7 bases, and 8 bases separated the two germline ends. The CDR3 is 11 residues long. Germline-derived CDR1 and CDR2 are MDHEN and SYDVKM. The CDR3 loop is CASTGGQPQHF. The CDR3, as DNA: TGTGCCAGCACCGGGGGACAGCCCCAGCATTTT.

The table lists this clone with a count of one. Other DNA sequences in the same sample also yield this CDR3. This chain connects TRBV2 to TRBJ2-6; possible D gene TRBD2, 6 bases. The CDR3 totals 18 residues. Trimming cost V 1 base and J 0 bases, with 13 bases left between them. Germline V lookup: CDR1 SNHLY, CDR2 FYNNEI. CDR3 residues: CASSEGRAGLSGANVLTF. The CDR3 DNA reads TGTGCCAGCAGTGAAGGTAGGGCGGGGCTCTCTGGGGCCAACGTCCTGACTTTC.

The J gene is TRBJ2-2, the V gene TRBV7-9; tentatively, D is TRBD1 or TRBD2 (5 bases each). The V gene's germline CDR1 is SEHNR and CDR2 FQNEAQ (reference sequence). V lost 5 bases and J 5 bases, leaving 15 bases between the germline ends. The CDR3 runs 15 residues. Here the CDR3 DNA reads TGTGCCAGCAGCGTCCGGGGCCCCGGGACCGGGGAGCTGTTTTTT. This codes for CASSVRGPGTGELFF.

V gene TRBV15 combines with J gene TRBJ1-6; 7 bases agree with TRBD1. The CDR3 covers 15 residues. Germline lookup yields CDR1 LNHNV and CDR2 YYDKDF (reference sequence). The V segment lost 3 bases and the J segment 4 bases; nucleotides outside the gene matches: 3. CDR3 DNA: TGTGCCACCAGCAGTGCAGGGGGTTATAATTCACCCCTCCACTTT. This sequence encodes CATSSAGGYNSPLHF. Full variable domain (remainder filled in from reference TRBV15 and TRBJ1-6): DAMVIQNPRYQVTQFGKPVTLSCSQTLNHNVMYWYQQKSSQAPKLLFHYYDKDFNNEADTPDNFQSRRPNTSFCFLDIRSPGLGDTAMYLCATSSAGGYNSPLHFGNGTRLTVT.

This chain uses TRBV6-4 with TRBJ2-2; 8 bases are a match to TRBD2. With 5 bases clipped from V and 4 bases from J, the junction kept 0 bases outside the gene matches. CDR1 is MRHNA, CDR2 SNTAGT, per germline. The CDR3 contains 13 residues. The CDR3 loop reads CASSSGSTGELFF. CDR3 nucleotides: TGTGCCAGCAGTAGCGGGAGCACCGGGGAGCTGTTTTTT.

The CDR3 spells CASKEVLSVEQFF. Here the CDR3 DNA reads TGTGCCAGTAAAGAGGTACTAAGTGTTGAGCAGTTCTTC. This rearrangement joins TRBV19 to TRBJ2-1; D remains unclear. Germline values: CDR1 LNHDA, CDR2 SQIVND (reference sequence). The V gene lost 7 bases and the J gene lost 9 bases, with 16 bases spanning the gap. The CDR3 spans 13 residues.

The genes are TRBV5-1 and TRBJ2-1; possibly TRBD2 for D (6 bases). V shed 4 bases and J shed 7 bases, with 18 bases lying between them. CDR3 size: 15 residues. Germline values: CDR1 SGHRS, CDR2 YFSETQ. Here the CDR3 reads CASSLRHGGRNEQFF. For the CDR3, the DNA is TGCGCCAGCAGCCTTAGACATGGGGGGAGGAATGAGCAGTTCTTC.

The CDR3 is CASTGLQSNQPQHF. In DNA, the CDR3 is TGTGCCTCCACGGGTCTGCAATCCAATCAGCCCCAGCATTTT. This chain connects TRBV19 to TRBJ1-5; D call uncertain. This CDR3 has 14 residues. V shed 11 bases and J shed 3 bases, with 17 bases lying between them. Germline V CDR1 and CDR2: LNHDA, SQIVND (reference sequence).

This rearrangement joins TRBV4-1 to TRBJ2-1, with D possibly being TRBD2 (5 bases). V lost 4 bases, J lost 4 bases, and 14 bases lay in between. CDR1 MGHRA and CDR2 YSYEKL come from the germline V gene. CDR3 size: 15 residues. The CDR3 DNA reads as TGCGCCAGCAGCCCCACCAGCGGCCCTTACAATGAGCAGTTCTTC. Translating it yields CASSPTSGPYNEQFF.

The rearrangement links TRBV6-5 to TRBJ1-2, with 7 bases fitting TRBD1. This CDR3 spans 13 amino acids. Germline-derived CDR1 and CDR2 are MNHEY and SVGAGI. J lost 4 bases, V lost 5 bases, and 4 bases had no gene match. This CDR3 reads CASSPGTVYGYTF. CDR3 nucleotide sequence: TGTGCCAGCAGTCCCGGGACAGTCTATGGCTACACCTTC.

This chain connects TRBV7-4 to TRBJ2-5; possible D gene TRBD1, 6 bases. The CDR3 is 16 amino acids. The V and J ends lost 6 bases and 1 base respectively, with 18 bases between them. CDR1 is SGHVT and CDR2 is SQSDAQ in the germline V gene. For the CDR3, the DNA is TGTGCCAGCAGAGAATGGTCCCGGACAGTCCAAGAGACCCAGTACTTC. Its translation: CASREWSRTVQETQYF.

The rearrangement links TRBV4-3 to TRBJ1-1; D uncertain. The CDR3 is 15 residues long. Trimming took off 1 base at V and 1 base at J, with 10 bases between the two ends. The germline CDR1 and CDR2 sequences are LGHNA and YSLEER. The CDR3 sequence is CASSQGRRGNTEAFF. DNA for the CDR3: TGCGCCAGCAGCCAAGGTCGTAGAGGGAACACTGAAGCTTTCTTT.

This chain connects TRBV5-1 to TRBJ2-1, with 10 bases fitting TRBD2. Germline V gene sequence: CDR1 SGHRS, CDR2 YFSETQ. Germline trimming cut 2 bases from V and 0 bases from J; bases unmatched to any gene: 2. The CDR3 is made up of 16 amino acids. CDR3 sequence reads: CASSLLAGSSYNEQFF. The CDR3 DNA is TGCGCCAGCAGCTTACTAGCGGGAAGCTCCTACAATGAGCAGTTCTTC.

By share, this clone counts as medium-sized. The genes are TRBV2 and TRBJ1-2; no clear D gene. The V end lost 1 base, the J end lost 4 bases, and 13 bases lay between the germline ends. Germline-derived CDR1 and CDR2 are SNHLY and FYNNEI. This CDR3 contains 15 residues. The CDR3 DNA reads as TGTGCCAGCAGTGAAGGGGAGTTCTCCCCCTATGGCTACACCTTC. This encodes CASSEGEFSPYGYTF. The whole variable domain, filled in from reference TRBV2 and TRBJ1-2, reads EPEVTQTPSHQVTQMGQEVILRCVPISNHLYFYWYRQILGQKVEFLVSFYNNEISEKSEIFDDQFSVERPDGSNFTLKIRSTKLEDSAMYFCASSEGEFSPYGYTFGSGTRLTVV.

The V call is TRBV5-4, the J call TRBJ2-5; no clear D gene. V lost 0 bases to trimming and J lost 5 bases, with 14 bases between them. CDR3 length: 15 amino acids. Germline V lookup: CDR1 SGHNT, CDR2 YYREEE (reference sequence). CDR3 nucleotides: TGTGCCAGCAGCTTGGGCCCGTCCCCTGGGGAGACCCAGTACTTC. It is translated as CASSLGPSPGETQYF.

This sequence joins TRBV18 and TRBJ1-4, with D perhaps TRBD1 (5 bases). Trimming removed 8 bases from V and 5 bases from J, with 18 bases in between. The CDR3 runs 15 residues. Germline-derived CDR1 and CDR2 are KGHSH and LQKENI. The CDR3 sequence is CASALSPGLNEKLFF. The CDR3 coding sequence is TGTGCCAGCGCTTTATCGCCGGGACTGAATGAAAAACTGTTTTTT.

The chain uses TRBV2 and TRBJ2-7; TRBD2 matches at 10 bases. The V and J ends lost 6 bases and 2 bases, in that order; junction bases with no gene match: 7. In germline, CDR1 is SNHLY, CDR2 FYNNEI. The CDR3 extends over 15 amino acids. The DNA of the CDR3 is TGTGCCAGCAGCGTTAGCGGGGGGCTAACCTACGAGCAGTACTTC. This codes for CASSVSGGLTYEQYF.